What follows are 28 T cell receptor beta chains derived from one specimen sequenced in a study of T cell responses to AZD1222 COVID-19 vaccine. TCRdb keeps only in-frame clones here, not all; method: immunoSEQ multiplex PCR. Seen here are just over 60,000 clones, roughly 70% observed once, and the top ten hold over 11%. Specimen: peripheral blood, collected on day 0 of AZD1222 vaccination. These receptors came from an adult in good health.

The genes are TRBV20-1 and TRBJ2-7; D uncertain. The ends were cut back, 3 bases at V and 6 bases at J, with 9 bases in the middle. This CDR3 comprises 11 residues. From germline, CDR1 is DFQATT and CDR2 SNEGSKA (reference sequence). CDR3 DNA sequence: TGCAGTGCTAGTCCGGCTTCCGAGCAGTACTTC. It yields the protein CSASPASEQYF.

The chain has TRBV5-6 and TRBJ2-2, with TRBD2 as a possible D gene (5 bases). The CDR3 is 16 amino acids. Trimming stripped 0 bases from V and 1 base from J, with 10 bases between. Germline CDR1 reads SGHDT; CDR2 reads YYEEEE. The CDR3 DNA reads as TGTGCCAGCAGCTTGGAGGAACTAGTGAACACCGGGGAGCTGTTTTTT. It is translated as CASSLEELVNTGELFF.

The CDR3 sequence is CASSLGRGRGAGELFF. DNA for the CDR3: TGTGCCAGCAGCTTGGGTAGAGGCAGGGGCGCCGGGGAGCTGTTTTTT. This rearrangement joins TRBV11-2 to TRBJ2-2; D may be TRBD1 (6 bases). V gave up 3 bases and J gave up 6 bases, with 17 bases separating them. The V gene's germline CDR1 is SGHAT and CDR2 FQNNGV. This CDR3 comprises 16 residues.

For this clone: The same CDR3 is also encoded by other DNA sequences in this sample. The V gene is TRBV7-2, the J gene TRBJ1-6; weak D call: TRBD1 (5 bases). This CDR3 contains 15 residues. Germline V CDR1 and CDR2: SGHTA, FQGNSA. The V end lost 1 base, the J end lost 5 bases, and 9 bases lay between the germline ends. CDR3 amino acids: CASSLVGTNNSPLHF. The CDR3 nucleotides read TGTGCCAGCAGCTTAGTAGGGACGAATAATTCACCCCTCCACTTT. Variable domain in full (rest from reference TRBV7-2 and TRBJ1-6): GAGVSQSPSNKVTEKGKDVELRCDPISGHTALYWYRQSLGQGLEFLIYFQGNSAPDKSGLPSDRFSAERTGGSVSTLTIQRTQQEDSAVYLCASSLVGTNNSPLHFGNGTRLTVT.

This clone showed up many times. The chain carries TRBV19 and TRBJ2-1; no reliable D call. CDR3 size: 13 residues. The V and J ends lost 5 bases and 7 bases respectively, with 12 bases between them. The germline gives CDR1 LNHDA, CDR2 SQIVND (reference sequence). The CDR3 sequence is CASSYSRWNEQFF. For the CDR3, the DNA is TGTGCCAGTAGTTACTCACGTTGGAATGAGCAGTTCTTC. Combining the CDR3 with reference TRBV19 and TRBJ2-1 gives the whole variable domain DGGITQSPKYLFRKEGQNVTLSCEQNLNHDAMYWYRQDPGQGLRLIYYSQIVNDFQKGDIAEGYSVSREKKESFPLTVTSAQKNPTAFYLCASSYSRWNEQFFGPGTRLTVL.

The chain links TRBV28 to TRBJ2-7; 9 positions agree with TRBD2. V shed 9 bases and J 0 bases; nucleotides not matched to a gene: 6. This CDR3 has 14 amino acids. Germline lookup yields CDR1 MDHEN and CDR2 SYDVKM. The CDR3 region has the DNA TGTGCCAGTTCCGGACTAGCGCCCTCCTACGAGCAGTACTTC. This codes for CASSGLAPSYEQYF.

J is TRBJ2-7 and V is TRBV7-9, with 7 nucleotides matching TRBD1. Germline CDR1 is SEHNR and CDR2 is FQNEAQ (reference sequence). There are 14 residues in the CDR3. J lost 3 bases, V lost 5 bases, and 7 bases had no gene match. CDR3 DNA: TGTGCCAGCAGCCCGCCAGGGGGAAGCTACGAGCAGTACTTC. Protein product: CASSPPGGSYEQYF.

The chain uses TRBV7-2 and TRBJ1-1, with D maybe TRBD1 (6 bases). Germline assignment: CDR1 SGHTA and CDR2 FQGNSA. Trimming removed 7 bases from V and 1 base from J, with 13 bases in between. The CDR3 is 14 residues long. The CDR3 protein is CASILGGSNTEAFF. As DNA, the CDR3 is TGTGCCAGCATCCTGGGGGGCTCGAACACTGAAGCTTTCTTT.

The CDR3 protein is CASSSARGTGETQYF. In DNA, the CDR3 is TGTGCCAGCTCTTCCGCCAGGGGAACAGGGGAGACCCAGTACTTC. The chain recombines TRBV18 with TRBJ2-5; possible D gene TRBD1, 6 bases. Germline loops: CDR1 KGHSH, CDR2 LQKENI. V lost 6 bases, J lost 5 bases, and 19 bases lay in between. This CDR3 contains 15 residues.

The gene calls are TRBV18 and TRBJ2-1; 7 bases line up with TRBD2. CDR3 length: 15 amino acids. CDR1 KGHSH and CDR2 LQKENI come from the germline V gene. The trim removed 1 base at V and 2 bases at J, leaving 2 bases unmatched. Written as DNA, the CDR3 is TGTGCCAGCTCACCACAGCGGGGTACCTACAATGAGCAGTTCTTC. This translates into CASSPQRGTYNEQFF.

The genes are TRBV2 and TRBJ2-3, with D possibly matching TRBD2 (6 bases). V lost 8 bases and J lost 0, with 12 bases in between. CDR1 SNHLY and CDR2 FYNNEI come from the germline V gene. CDR3 size: 14 residues. DNA for the CDR3: TGTGCCAGCCGGGACTCTTCTAGCACAGATACGCAGTATTTT. Amino acids: CASRDSSSTDTQYF. The full variable domain, its missing parts supplied by reference TRBV2 and TRBJ2-3, is EPEVTQTPSHQVTQMGQEVILRCVPISNHLYFYWYRQILGQKVEFLVSFYNNEISEKSEIFDDQFSVERPDGSNFTLKIRSTKLEDSAMYFCASRDSSSTDTQYFGPGTRLTVL.

This clone has only one observation. The chain carries TRBV29-1 and TRBJ1-5; D is ambiguous. Trimming took off 4 bases at V and 7 bases at J, with 11 bases between the two ends. Germline lookup yields CDR1 SQVTM and CDR2 ANQGSEA. The CDR3 contains 12 residues. CDR3 region: CSVADPGQPQHF. CDR3 sequence (DNA): TGCAGCGTTGCAGATCCTGGCCAGCCCCAGCATTTT.

This clone was found once. The V call is TRBV7-2, the J call TRBJ2-6; TRBD1 is a possible D gene (5 bases). The CDR3 is made up of 16 amino acids. The V end lost 3 bases, the J end lost 0 bases, and 9 bases lay between the germline ends. Germline V gene sequence: CDR1 SGHTA, CDR2 FQGNSA. CDR3 coding DNA: TGTGCCAGCAGCTTGCAGGGCCGCTCTGGGGCCAACGTCCTGACTTTC. It specifies CASSLQGRSGANVLTF.

This rearrangement joins TRBV4-2 to TRBJ2-2; D is uncertain. The germline V gene has CDR1 LGHNA and CDR2 YNFKEQ. V was pared by 2 bases and J by 6 bases, with 16 bases between. This CDR3 contains 16 residues. The CDR3 DNA sequence: TGTGCCAGCAGCCAAACTCAGCTAGATGGGTCCGGGGAGCTGTTTTTT. Residues: CASSQTQLDGSGELFF.

The rearrangement links TRBV7-8 to TRBJ2-7; possibly TRBD1 or TRBD2 for D (5 bases each). This CDR3 contains 17 residues. The V gene's germline CDR1 is SGHVS and CDR2 FQNEAQ. Trimming removed 2 bases at V and 3 bases at J, with 20 bases between. CDR3 sequence reads: CASSLRVEGRWGYEQYF. The CDR3 nucleotides are TGTGCCAGCAGCTTAAGGGTTGAGGGGCGGTGGGGCTACGAGCAGTACTTC.

V and J are TRBV5-1 and TRBJ2-2; 11 bases fit TRBD1. The CDR3 sequence is 15 residues long. The junction had 2 bases not matched to a gene; V was cut back by 4 bases and J by 3 bases. The germline CDR1 and CDR2 sequences are SGHRS and YFSETQ. In nucleotides, the CDR3 is TGCGCCAGCAGCCGGGGACAGGGGGACACCGGGGAGCTGTTTTTT. Residues: CASSRGQGDTGELFF. Looking up the rest from reference TRBV5-1 and TRBJ2-2 gives the full variable domain: KAGVTQTPRYLIKTRGQQVTLSCSPISGHRSVSWYQQTPGQGLQFLFEYFSETQRNKGNFPGRFSGRQFSNSRSEMNVSTLELGDSALYLCASSRGQGDTGELFFGEGSRLTVL.

By frequency in the sample, this clone is medium-sized. The J gene is TRBJ2-1, the V gene TRBV7-9, with unresolved D. From germline, CDR1 is SEHNR and CDR2 FQNEAQ (reference sequence). With 5 bases removed from V and 7 bases from J, the gap between germline ends came to 15 bases. CDR3 length equals 14 residues. CDR3 DNA: TGTGCCAGCAGCCCCTCGGAAGTGGCTAATGAGCAGTTCTTC. It specifies CASSPSEVANEQFF.

The rearrangement joins TRBV2 to TRBJ1-1; 7 bases are a match to TRBD1. The CDR3 is 14 residues long. The V gene end was trimmed by 7 bases and the J gene end by 5 bases; junction bases not matched to a gene: 10. Germline assignment: CDR1 SNHLY and CDR2 FYNNEI. The CDR3 coding sequence is TGTGCCAGCAACAGAAGACAGGGCGGAACTGAAGCTTTCTTT. Translated: CASNRRQGGTEAFF. Filled out from reference TRBV2 and TRBJ1-1, the complete variable domain reads EPEVTQTPSHQVTQMGQEVILRCVPISNHLYFYWYRQILGQKVEFLVSFYNNEISEKSEIFDDQFSVERPDGSNFTLKIRSTKLEDSAMYFCASNRRQGGTEAFFGQGTRLTVV.

This chain connects TRBV2 to TRBJ2-1; D unresolved. The CDR3 has 11 residues. Germline-derived CDR1 and CDR2 are SNHLY and FYNNEI. The V and J ends lost 11 bases and 9 bases respectively, with 14 bases between them. CDR3 bases: TGTGCCTTCGCCGCTACAAGTGAGCAGTTCTTC. Translated, it gives CAFAATSEQFF.

The chain couples TRBV19 to TRBJ1-1; a weak D match, TRBD1 (5 bases). The length of the CDR3 is 14 residues. V was cut by 6 bases and J by 5 bases, with 16 bases left in between. Germline V gene data show CDR1 as LNHDA and CDR2 as SQIVND (reference sequence). This CDR3 reads CASSESPGVTEAFF. The DNA for the CDR3 is TGTGCCAGTAGCGAAAGCCCGGGGGTAACTGAAGCTTTCTTT.

The V call is TRBV6-2 or TRBV6-3, the J call TRBJ2-6, with D hard to call. The CDR3 is made up of 17 amino acids. The germline V and J ends were trimmed by 6 bases and 0 bases, with 15 bases remaining between them. From germline, CDR1 is MNHEY and CDR2 SVGEGT. The CDR3 nucleotides are TGTGCCAGCAGATACACTATTGAGGCCTCTGGGGCCAACGTCCTGACTTTC. This encodes CASRYTIEASGANVLTF.

The chain uses TRBV4-3 and TRBJ2-7; D is possibly TRBD2 (5 bases). CDR1 and CDR2 (germline): LGHNA, YSLEER. V lost 0 bases, J lost 3 bases, and 12 bases lay in between. The CDR3 contains 15 residues. The DNA of the CDR3 is TGCGCCAGCAGCCAAGATTCCAACGGGGTCTACGAGCAGTACTTC. Translation gives CASSQDSNGVYEQYF.

V and J are TRBV30 and TRBJ1-2, with 7 bases lining up with TRBD1. The germline V gene encodes CDR1 GTSNPN and CDR2 SVGIG (reference sequence). V gave up 3 bases and J gave up 8 bases; unmatched junction bases: 12. There are 14 residues in the CDR3. CDR3: CAWRGTGETEGYTF. CDR3 coding DNA: TGTGCCTGGAGGGGTACAGGGGAGACTGAGGGCTACACCTTC. Using reference TRBV30 and TRBJ1-2 for the parts outside the CDR3, the full variable domain is SQTIHQWPATLVQPVGSPLSLECTVEGTSNPNLYWYRQAAGRGLQLLFYSVGIGQISSEVPQNLSASRPQDRQFILSSKKLLLSDSGFYLCAWRGTGETEGYTFGSGTRLTVV.

The CDR3: CASSLESRYTGELFF. DNA of the CDR3: TGCGCCAGCAGCTTGGAAAGCAGATACACCGGGGAGCTGTTTTTT. The V call is TRBV5-1, the J call TRBJ2-2; the D is unclear. Trimming removed 0 bases at V and 3 bases at J, with 9 bases between. Germline V gives CDR1 SGHRS, CDR2 YFSETQ. The CDR3 runs to 15 residues.

The chain recombines TRBV18 with TRBJ1-3; the D gene is possibly TRBD1 (5 bases). This CDR3 is 16 amino acids long. V gave up 3 bases and J gave up 1 base, with 13 bases separating them. In germline, CDR1 is KGHSH, CDR2 LQKENI. CDR3 DNA: TGTGCCAGCTCACCCCTCGGGGCATCGTCTGGAAACACCATATATTTT. This gives the protein CASSPLGASSGNTIYF.

The rearrangement joins TRBV18 to TRBJ2-1; TRBD1 agrees at 8 bases. The CDR3 contains 15 residues. Trimming at V came to 4 bases and at J to 6 bases, leaving 8 bases not matched to a gene. The germline V gene encodes CDR1 KGHSH and CDR2 LQKENI. The CDR3 loop is CASSLAGQGSNEQFF. CDR3 DNA: TGTGCCAGCTCACTAGCCGGACAGGGATCCAATGAGCAGTTCTTC.

Note on this clone: Within the sample, other DNA sequences also encode this same CDR3. The V call is TRBV7-2, the J call TRBJ2-5; 11 nucleotides line up with TRBD2. The CDR3 length is 15 residues. J was trimmed by 4 bases and V by 3 bases; bases with no gene match: 4. Germline lookup yields CDR1 SGHTA and CDR2 FQGNSA. CDR3 nucleotide sequence: TGTGCCAGCAGCTTTAGCGGGGGGGCGGGAGAGACCCAGTACTTC. Its protein is CASSFSGGAGETQYF. The variable domain in full, with the rest retrieved from reference TRBV7-2 and TRBJ2-5, is GAGVSQSPSNKVTEKGKDVELRCDPISGHTALYWYRQSLGQGLEFLIYFQGNSAPDKSGLPSDRFSAERTGGSVSTLTIQRTQQEDSAVYLCASSFSGGAGETQYFGPGTRLLVL.

The rearrangement joins TRBV4-3 to TRBJ1-2; TRBD1 is a possible D gene (5 bases). Between the trimmed V and J ends, which lost 5 bases and 6 bases, there was a span of 13 bases. The CDR3 length is 13 residues. Germline lookup yields CDR1 LGHNA and CDR2 YSLEER. The CDR3 bases are TGCGCCAGCAGCTTGACAGCGGACGATGGCTACACCTTC. Amino acid sequence: CASSLTADDGYTF.